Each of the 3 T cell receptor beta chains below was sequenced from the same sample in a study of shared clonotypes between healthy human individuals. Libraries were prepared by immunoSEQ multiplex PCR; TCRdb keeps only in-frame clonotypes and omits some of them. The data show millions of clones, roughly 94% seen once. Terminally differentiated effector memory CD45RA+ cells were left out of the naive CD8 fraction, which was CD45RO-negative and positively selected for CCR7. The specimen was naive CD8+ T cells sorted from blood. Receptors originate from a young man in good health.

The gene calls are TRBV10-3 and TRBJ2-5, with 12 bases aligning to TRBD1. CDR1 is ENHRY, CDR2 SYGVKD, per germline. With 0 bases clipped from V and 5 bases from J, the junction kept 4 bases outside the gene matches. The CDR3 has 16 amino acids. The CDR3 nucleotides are TGTGCCATCAGTGAGTCGGGGACAGGGGGCAGGGAGACCCAGTACTTC. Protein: CAISESGTGGRETQYF.

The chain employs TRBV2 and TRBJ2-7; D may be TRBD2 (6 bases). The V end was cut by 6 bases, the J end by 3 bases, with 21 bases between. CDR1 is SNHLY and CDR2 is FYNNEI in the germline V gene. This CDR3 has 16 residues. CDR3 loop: CASRKKLATQIYEQYF. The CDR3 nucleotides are TGTGCCAGCAGGAAAAAACTAGCAACCCAGATCTACGAGCAGTACTTC.

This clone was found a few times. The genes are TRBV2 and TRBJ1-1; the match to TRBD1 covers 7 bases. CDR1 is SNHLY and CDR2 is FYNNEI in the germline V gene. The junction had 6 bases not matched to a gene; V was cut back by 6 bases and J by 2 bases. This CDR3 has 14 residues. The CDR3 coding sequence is TGTGCCAGCAGGGACGGGACAGCAAACACTGAAGCTTTCTTT. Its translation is CASRDGTANTEAFF.